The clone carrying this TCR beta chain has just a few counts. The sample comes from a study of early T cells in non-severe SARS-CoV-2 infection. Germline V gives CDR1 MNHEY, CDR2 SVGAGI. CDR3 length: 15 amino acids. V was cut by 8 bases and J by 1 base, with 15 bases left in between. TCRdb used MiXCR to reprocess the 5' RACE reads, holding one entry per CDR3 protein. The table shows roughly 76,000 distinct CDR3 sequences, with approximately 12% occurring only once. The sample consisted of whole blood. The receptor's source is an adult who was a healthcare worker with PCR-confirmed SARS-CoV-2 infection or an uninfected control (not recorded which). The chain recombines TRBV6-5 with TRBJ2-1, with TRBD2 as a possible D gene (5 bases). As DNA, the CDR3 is TGTGCCAGCGGATTGGGAGCGCCATCCTACAATGAGCAGTTCTTC. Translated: CASGLGAPSYNEQFF.